Detailed here is one T cell receptor beta chain. Its matching antigen is unknown. The sample is drawn from a study of STAT3 mutations in large granular lymphocyte leukemia. Study at large: Over half of T-LGLL patients had one or more immunosuppressive regimens. Findings and caveats of the study: Persisting codominant clonotypes may have hidden a small pathogenic clone. At least one immunodominant TCR beta clonotype appeared in every T-cell large granular lymphocyte leukemia patient. TCR clonotype switching after therapy occurred in about 35% of the 18 patients. Suggested: STAT3 mutation was not the ancestral event for these clonal expansions.

Trimming pared 1 base from V and 3 bases from J, leaving 12 bases between. There are 15 residues in the CDR3. CDR1 and CDR2 from the germline V gene are SGHVS and FQNEAQ. Assay used: immunoSEQ multiplex PCR; TCRdb lists only in-frame clones, some missing. The sample holds around 7,800 clones, around 92% seen once. J is TRBJ1-1 and V is TRBV7-8, with no clear D. This TCR was recovered from a man aged 50 to 59 with T-cell large granular lymphocyte leukemia. Some clones in this sample may be carry-over from other donors' samples. The specimen sequenced was peripheral blood mononuclear cells. The CDR3 here is CASSLVGSGDTEAFF. CDR3 coding DNA: TGTGCCAGCAGCTTAGTAGGCAGTGGGGACACTGAAGCTTTCTTT.